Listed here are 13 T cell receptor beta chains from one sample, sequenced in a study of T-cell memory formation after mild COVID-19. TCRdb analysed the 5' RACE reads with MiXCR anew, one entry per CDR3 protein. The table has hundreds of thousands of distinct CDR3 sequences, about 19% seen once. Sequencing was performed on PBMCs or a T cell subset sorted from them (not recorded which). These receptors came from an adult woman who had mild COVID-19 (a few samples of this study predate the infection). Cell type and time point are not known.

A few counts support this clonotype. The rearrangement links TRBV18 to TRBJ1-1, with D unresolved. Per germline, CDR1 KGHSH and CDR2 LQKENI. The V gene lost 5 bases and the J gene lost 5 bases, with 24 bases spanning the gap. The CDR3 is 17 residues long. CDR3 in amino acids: CASSVYSFTLPGTEAFF. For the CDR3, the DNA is TGTGCCAGCTCAGTGTACTCGTTTACACTCCCCGGAACTGAAGCTTTCTTT.

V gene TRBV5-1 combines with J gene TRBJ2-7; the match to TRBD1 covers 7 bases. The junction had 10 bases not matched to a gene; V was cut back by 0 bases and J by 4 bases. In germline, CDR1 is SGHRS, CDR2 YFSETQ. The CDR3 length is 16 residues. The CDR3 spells CASSLAGDRETYEQYF. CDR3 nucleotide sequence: TGCGCCAGCAGCTTGGCGGGCGACAGGGAGACATACGAGCAGTACTTC.

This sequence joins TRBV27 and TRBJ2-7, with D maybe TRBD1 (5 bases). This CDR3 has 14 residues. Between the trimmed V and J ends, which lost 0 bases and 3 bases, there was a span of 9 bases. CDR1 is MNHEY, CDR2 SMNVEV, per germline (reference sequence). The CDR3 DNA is TGTGCCAGCAGTTTATCCGGACAATTCTACGAGCAGTACTTC. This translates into CASSLSGQFYEQYF.

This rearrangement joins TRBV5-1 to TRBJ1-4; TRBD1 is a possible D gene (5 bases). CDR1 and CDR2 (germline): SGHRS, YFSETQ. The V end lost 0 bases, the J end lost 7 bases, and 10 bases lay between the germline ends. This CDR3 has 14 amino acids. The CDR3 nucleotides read TGCGCCAGCAGCTTGGGGGACCAGGCTGAAAAACTGTTTTTT. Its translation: CASSLGDQAEKLFF.

The CDR3 DNA sequence: TGTGCCACCAGTGATCCCGGGGTTGATGGGGCCAACGTCCTGACTTTC. This encodes CATSDPGVDGANVLTF. The rearrangement uses TRBV24-1 and TRBJ2-6, with D maybe TRBD2 (5 bases). Germline CDR1 reads KGHDR; CDR2 reads SFDVKD. The germline V and J ends were trimmed by 3 bases and 3 bases, with 11 bases remaining between them. The CDR3 is made up of 16 amino acids.

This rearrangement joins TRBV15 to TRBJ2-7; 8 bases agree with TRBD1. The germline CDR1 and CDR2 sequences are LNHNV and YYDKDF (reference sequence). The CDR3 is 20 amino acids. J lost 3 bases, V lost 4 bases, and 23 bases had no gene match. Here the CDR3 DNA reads TGTGCCACCAGCACTGTTCATGCGGGACAGGAACGCCAAAAACTCTACGAGCAGTACTTC. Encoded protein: CATSTVHAGQERQKLYEQYF. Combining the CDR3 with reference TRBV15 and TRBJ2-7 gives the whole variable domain DAMVIQNPRYQVTQFGKPVTLSCSQTLNHNVMYWYQQKSSQAPKLLFHYYDKDFNNEADTPDNFQSRRPNTSFCFLDIRSPGLGDTAMYLCATSTVHAGQERQKLYEQYFGPGTRLTVT.

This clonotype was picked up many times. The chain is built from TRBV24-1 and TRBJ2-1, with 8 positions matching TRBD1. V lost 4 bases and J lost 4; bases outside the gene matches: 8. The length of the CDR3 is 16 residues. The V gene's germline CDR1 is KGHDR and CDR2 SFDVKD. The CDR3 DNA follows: TGTGCCACCAGTGAGGCGGACAGGGATTTATACAATGAGCAGTTCTTC. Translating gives CATSEADRDLYNEQFF.

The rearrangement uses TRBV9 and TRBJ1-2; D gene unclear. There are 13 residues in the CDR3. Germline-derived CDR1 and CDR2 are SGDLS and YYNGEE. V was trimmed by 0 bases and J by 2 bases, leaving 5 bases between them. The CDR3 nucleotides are TGTGCCAGCAGCGTAGCCGACAACTATGGCTACACCTTC. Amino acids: CASSVADNYGYTF.

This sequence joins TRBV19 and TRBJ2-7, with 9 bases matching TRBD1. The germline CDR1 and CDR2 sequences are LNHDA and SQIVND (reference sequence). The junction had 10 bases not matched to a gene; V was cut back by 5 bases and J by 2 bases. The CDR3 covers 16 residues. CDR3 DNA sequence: TGTGCCAGTAGTTCACCGGGGACAGGGCGGACCTACGAGCAGTACTTC. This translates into CASSSPGTGRTYEQYF.

The CDR3 nucleotides are TGCAGTGCTCCTCGAGGGGAGAACACTGAAGCTTTCTTT. This gives the protein CSAPRGENTEAFF. The V gene is TRBV20-1, the J gene TRBJ1-1; D may be TRBD1 (5 bases). The germline CDR1 and CDR2 sequences are DFQATT and SNEGSKA (reference sequence). The CDR3 length is 13 residues. The V end was cut by 5 bases, the J end by 1 base, with 11 bases between.

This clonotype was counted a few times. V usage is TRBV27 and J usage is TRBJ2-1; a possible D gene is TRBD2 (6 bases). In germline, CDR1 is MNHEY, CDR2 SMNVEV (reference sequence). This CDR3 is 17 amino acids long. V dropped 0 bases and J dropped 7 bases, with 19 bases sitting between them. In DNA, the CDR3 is TGTGCCAGCAGTTTATCCAGGGCGGGACTCTCGGGAAATGAGCAGTTCTTC. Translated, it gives CASSLSRAGLSGNEQFF.

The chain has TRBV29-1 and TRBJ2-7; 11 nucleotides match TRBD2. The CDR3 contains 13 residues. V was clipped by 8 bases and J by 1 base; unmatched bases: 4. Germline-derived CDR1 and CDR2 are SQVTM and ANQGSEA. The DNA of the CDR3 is TGCAGCACATTAGCGGGAGGGTCCTACGAGCAGTACTTC. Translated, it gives CSTLAGGSYEQYF.

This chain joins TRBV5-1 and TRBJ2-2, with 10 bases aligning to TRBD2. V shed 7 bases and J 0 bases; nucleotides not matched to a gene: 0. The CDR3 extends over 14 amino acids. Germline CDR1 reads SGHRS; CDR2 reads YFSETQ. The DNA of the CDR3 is TGCGCCAGCGGGACTAGCGCGAACACCGGGGAGCTGTTTTTT. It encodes CASGTSANTGELFF.